Below, 20 T cell receptor beta chains from the same sample are listed, as sequenced in a study of T cell responses to AZD1222 COVID-19 vaccine (dated by TCRdb to 2020 to 2023). Preparation of the library involved the immunoSEQ multiplex PCR assay. TCRdb mirrors the immuneACCESS table, restricted to in-frame sequences. Some clones are absent from its copies; in checked studies, under half trace to an unresolved V gene, and the reason for the others is unknown. The table for this sample lists tens of thousands of clones; 90% of them were counted only once. Roughly 3.9% of the sample lies in the top ten. The time point label on this specimen signifies: baseline before first vaccination. The input for sequencing was peripheral blood, taken on day 0 of AZD1222 vaccination. The source of these receptors is an adult in good health.

The chain is built from TRBV7-9 and TRBJ2-1, with 7 bases that match TRBD1. The CDR3 spans 17 residues. The V gene's germline CDR1 is SEHNR and CDR2 FQNEAQ (reference sequence). V was pared by 4 bases and J by 5 bases, with 14 bases of the junction left unmatched. The CDR3: CASSSRSRGRADNEQFF. The CDR3 DNA reads as TGTGCCAGCAGCTCAAGGTCGAGGGGGCGGGCGGACAATGAGCAGTTCTTC.

The rearrangement uses TRBV19 and TRBJ1-2; no firm D call. V was shortened by 3 bases and J by 8 bases, with 13 bases between the two germline ends. Germline V gives CDR1 LNHDA, CDR2 SQIVND (reference sequence). The CDR3 extends over 13 amino acids. The DNA of the CDR3 is TGTGCCAGTAGTATCGGGGAGGACCTCGGCTACACCTTC. Translated: CASSIGEDLGYTF.

V gene TRBV12-5 combines with J gene TRBJ2-2, with a tentative D call TRBD1 (6 bases). In germline, CDR1 is LGHNT, CDR2 FRNRAP. This CDR3 spans 15 amino acids. Trimming pared 5 bases from V and 1 base from J, leaving 11 bases between. This CDR3 reads CASGPGTLNTGELFF. The CDR3 DNA reads as TGTGCTAGTGGTCCCGGGACATTGAACACCGGGGAGCTGTTTTTT.

This sequence joins TRBV5-1 and TRBJ2-5; TRBD2 matches at 9 bases. V was clipped by 0 bases and J by 5 bases; unmatched bases: 11. The CDR3 length is 17 residues. Looked up from germline, CDR1 is SGHRS and CDR2 is YFSETQ. CDR3 residues: CASSLAGGLALRETQYF. DNA of the CDR3: TGCGCCAGCAGCTTGGCTGGCGGACTAGCGCTGAGGGAGACCCAGTACTTC.

The chain links TRBV19 to TRBJ1-4; D remains unclear. Trimming took off 4 bases at V and 1 base at J, with 4 bases between the two ends. The length of the CDR3 is 13 residues. Germline V gene sequence: CDR1 LNHDA, CDR2 SQIVND (reference sequence). The CDR3 coding sequence is TGTGCCAGTAGTACGGGAACTAATGAAAAACTGTTTTTT. Protein: CASSTGTNEKLFF.

The CDR3 DNA sequence: TGTGCCAGCAGCGAAGGGACAGTTAGCAATCAGCCCCAGCATTTT. Translated, it gives CASSEGTVSNQPQHF. The chain is built from TRBV7-2 and TRBJ1-5; 7 bases fit TRBD1. Germline V CDR1 and CDR2: SGHTA, FQGNSA. The CDR3 is 15 residues long. The junction had 4 bases not matched to a gene; V was cut back by 5 bases and J by 0 bases.

The chain uses TRBV5-4 and TRBJ1-1; D gene unclear. Germline V gene data show CDR1 as SGHNT and CDR2 as YYREEE (reference sequence). V was cut by 2 bases and J by 2 bases, with 4 bases left in between. The CDR3 runs 12 residues. CDR3 coding DNA: TGTGCCAGCAGCTTCGAAAACACTGAAGCTTTCTTT. Protein sequence: CASSFENTEAFF.

The J gene is TRBJ2-7, the V gene TRBV7-8, with a possible D match to TRBD2 (5 bases). Germline CDR1 SGHVS, CDR2 FQNEAQ. The CDR3 sequence is 15 residues long. Trimming took 1 base from V and 0 from J, leaving 10 bases between them. The CDR3 region has the DNA TGTGCCAGCAGCTTAGTGGAGGCAGGCTCCTACGAGCAGTACTTC. This sequence encodes CASSLVEAGSYEQYF.

V usage is TRBV7-9 and J usage is TRBJ2-1; possibly TRBD1 for D (6 bases). Trimming took off 4 bases at V and 4 bases at J, with 14 bases between the two ends. The CDR3 is 15 amino acids. CDR1 and CDR2 (germline): SEHNR, FQNEAQ (reference sequence). CDR3 nucleotides: TGTGCCAGCAGCTCGCCCGGGACACTATACAATGAGCAGTTCTTC. Translated, it gives CASSSPGTLYNEQFF. Full variable domain (missing parts from reference TRBV7-9 and TRBJ2-1): DTGVSQNPRHKITKRGQNVTFRCDPISEHNRLYWYRQTLGQGPEFLTYFQNEAQLEKSRLLSDRFSAERPKGSFSTLEIQRTEQGDSAMYLCASSSPGTLYNEQFFGPGTRLTVL.

Comment on this clone: This sample also contains other DNA sequences that code for the same CDR3. The chain recombines TRBV6-5 with TRBJ2-7; possibly TRBD2 for D (5 bases). The germline CDR1 and CDR2 sequences are MNHEY and SVGAGI. This CDR3 spans 15 amino acids. Trimming took off 6 bases at V and 1 base at J, with 16 bases between the two ends. The CDR3 DNA reads TGTGCCAGCAGCCCGGATGGCGGGCGATCCTACGAGCAGTACTTC. This translates into CASSPDGGRSYEQYF.

This clone occurred once. V gene TRBV27 combines with J gene TRBJ1-5, with 7 positions matching TRBD1. V was pared by 8 bases and J by 1 base, with 11 bases of the junction left unmatched. CDR3 length equals 16 residues. Germline V gene sequence: CDR1 MNHEY, CDR2 SMNVEV (reference sequence). Here the CDR3 reads CASALGGTASNQPQHF. The CDR3 region has the DNA TGTGCCAGCGCCCTAGGAGGGACAGCAAGCAATCAGCCCCAGCATTTT.

The chain has TRBV9 and TRBJ2-7; 7 bases agree with TRBD1. Germline loops: CDR1 SGDLS, CDR2 YYNGEE. The CDR3 has 14 residues. Losses at the gene ends were 4 bases for V and 3 bases for J; bases not matched to a gene: 7. The CDR3 DNA reads as TGTGCCAGCAGCACTACAACAGGGGACTACGAGCAGTACTTC. Its protein is CASSTTTGDYEQYF.

The rearrangement uses TRBV5-8 and TRBJ1-2; D is ambiguous. The ends were cut back, 4 bases at V and 4 bases at J, with 11 bases in the middle. CDR3 length equals 13 residues. The germline V gene encodes CDR1 SGHTS and CDR2 YDEGEE. The CDR3, as DNA: TGTGCCAGCAGCCTAATTCCCATCTATGGCTACACCTTC. This gives the protein CASSLIPIYGYTF. Based on the CDR3 plus reference TRBV5-8 and TRBJ1-2, the full variable domain is EAGVTQSPTHLIKTRGQQATLRCSPISGHTSVYWYQQALGLGLQFLLWYDEGEERNRGNFPPRFSGRQFPNYSSELNVNALELEDSALYLCASSLIPIYGYTFGSGTRLTVV.

This sequence joins TRBV6-5 and TRBJ1-1; D gene uncertain. The CDR3 is 12 residues long. The ends were cut back, 8 bases at V and 5 bases at J, with 12 bases in the middle. CDR1 is MNHEY and CDR2 is SVGAGI in the germline V gene. CDR3 sequence: CASVIRATEAFF. CDR3 nucleotide sequence: TGTGCCAGCGTAATAAGGGCGACTGAAGCTTTCTTT.

The CDR3 sequence: CASGTPYGYTF. CDR3 nucleotides: TGTGCCAGCGGAACACCCTATGGCTACACCTTC. J is TRBJ1-2 and V is TRBV6-6, with D hard to call. The germline gives CDR1 MNHNY, CDR2 SVGAGI (reference sequence). This CDR3 comprises 11 residues. The V end lost 8 bases, the J end lost 4 bases, and 8 bases lay between the germline ends.

CDR3 bases: TGTGCCATCAGTGAGGGGAGGGGCACAGATACGCAGTATTTT. This gives the protein CAISEGRGTDTQYF. The genes are TRBV10-3 and TRBJ2-3, with TRBD2 matching 7 bases. The V gene end was trimmed by 2 bases and the J gene end by 1 base; junction bases not matched to a gene: 0. The CDR3 length is 14 residues. CDR1 is ENHRY, CDR2 SYGVKD, per germline.

The CDR3 DNA sequence: TGTGCCAGCAGCTCCCGGGACTCCCACTCCTCAGATACGCAGTATTTT. Encoded protein: CASSSRDSHSSDTQYF. The chain employs TRBV7-8 and TRBJ2-3; a weak D match, TRBD2 (6 bases). V lost 4 bases to trimming and J lost 4 bases, with 18 bases between them. CDR3 length equals 16 residues. Germline lookup yields CDR1 SGHVS and CDR2 FQNEAQ.

V usage is TRBV6-6 and J usage is TRBJ2-7; the match to TRBD2 covers 15 bases. This CDR3 comprises 19 residues. With 5 bases clipped from V and 4 bases from J, the junction kept 15 bases outside the gene matches. The germline gives CDR1 MNHNY, CDR2 SVGAGI (reference sequence). The CDR3 sequence: CASSPLRPGLAGGSYEQYF. The CDR3, as DNA: TGTGCCAGCAGTCCCCTACGCCCGGGACTAGCGGGAGGCTCGTACGAGCAGTACTTC.

In DNA form, the CDR3 reads TGTGCCAGCAGCTTAGTGTTGGCAGATACGCAGTATTTT. Amino acids: CASSLVLADTQYF. V usage is TRBV11-2 and J usage is TRBJ2-3; D is ambiguous. The CDR3 runs 13 residues. CDR1 is SGHAT and CDR2 is FQNNGV in the germline V gene. V gave up 1 base and J gave up 4 bases, with 6 bases separating them.

The chain uses TRBV9 and TRBJ1-3; D perhaps matches TRBD1 (5 bases). This CDR3 is 16 amino acids long. CDR1 and CDR2 from the germline V gene are SGDLS and YYNGEE. V was pared by 3 bases and J by 0 bases, with 13 bases between. The CDR3 sequence is CASSAGTDFSGNTIYF. The CDR3 region has the DNA TGTGCCAGCAGCGCCGGGACGGATTTCTCTGGAAACACCATATATTTT.